Below, 23 T cell receptor beta chains from the same sample are listed, as sequenced in a study of vaccination and CD4 T cells after COVID-19. For these receptors, no antigen is known. Noted treatment: roughly 10-day PBMC culture with coronavirus spike peptide pools or control peptides (ViraFEST assay). CD4+ T cells that came from the unexposed donor were collected before the COVID-19 pandemic (2011-2018). Researchers used the Oncomine TCR Beta short-read assay to sequence DNA from cultured CD4+ T cells. TCRdb reanalysed the PCR reads using MiXCR and keeps one entry per CDR3 protein. Counted here are under 3,000 distinct CDR3 sequences, roughly two fifths occurring once; the ten biggest clones make up about 61%. Sequencing was done on a sample of CD4+ T cells from blood, cultured in vitro. The receptors were gathered from a human donor in good health.

This chain uses TRBV18 with TRBJ2-3; unclear D gene. This CDR3 comprises 12 residues. Germline lookup yields CDR1 KGHSH and CDR2 LQKENI. Trimming removed 3 bases from V and 6 bases from J, with 7 bases in between. DNA of the CDR3: TGTGCCAGCTCACCCAACGCGGATACGCAGTATTTT. This gives the protein CASSPNADTQYF.

The chain uses TRBV6-1 and TRBJ1-2; 8 bases map to TRBD1. V gave up 6 bases and J gave up 7 bases; unmatched junction bases: 7. Germline CDR1 reads MNHNS; CDR2 reads SASEGT. This CDR3 is 13 amino acids long. The CDR3 sequence: CASSMDREGGYTF. The CDR3 coding sequence is TGTGCCAGCAGCATGGACAGGGAAGGTGGCTACACCTTC.

V usage is TRBV29-1 and J usage is TRBJ1-2; the D gene is possibly TRBD1 (6 bases). Germline V gene data show CDR1 as SQVTM and CDR2 as ANQGSEA. The CDR3 is 12 amino acids. The V gene lost 6 bases and the J gene lost 7 bases, with 15 bases spanning the gap. The CDR3 spells CSVDTVGGGYTF. CDR3 bases: TGCAGCGTAGACACAGTAGGGGGTGGCTACACCTTC.

Only a few counts were recorded for this clonotype. V is TRBV2 and J is TRBJ1-1; D is uncertain. The CDR3 covers 13 residues. The V gene's germline CDR1 is SNHLY and CDR2 FYNNEI. Trimming cost V 3 bases and J 9 bases, with 14 bases left between them. The DNA for the CDR3 is TGTGCCAGCAGTGACGGTCCCGCTGGAAAAGCTTTCTTT. Protein: CASSDGPAGKAFF.

This chain uses TRBV2 with TRBJ2-3; 7 bases line up with TRBD2. J gave up 0 bases and V 6 bases, and 3 bases lay outside the gene matches. Germline V gene lookup returns CDR1 SNHLY and CDR2 FYNNEI. The CDR3 sequence is 14 residues long. CDR3 DNA sequence: TGTGCCAGCAGGCGGGAGTATAGCACAGATACGCAGTATTTT. Its protein is CASRREYSTDTQYF.

This clonotype was seen only a few times. The chain recombines TRBV7-3 with TRBJ1-2; D is undetermined. Trimming left V 1 base short and J 7 bases short, with 16 bases between. The germline V gene encodes CDR1 SGHTA and CDR2 FQGTGA. The CDR3 extends over 15 amino acids. Written as DNA, the CDR3 is TGTGCCAGCAGCTTAATGGCATCTGGGTATGGTGGCTACACCTTC. It translates to CASSLMASGYGGYTF.

This clonotype was recorded only once. V gene TRBV15 combines with J gene TRBJ2-1; 13 bases are a match to TRBD2. In germline, CDR1 is LNHNV, CDR2 YYDKDF (reference sequence). The CDR3 length is 20 residues. Losses at the gene ends were 0 bases for V and 0 bases for J; bases not matched to a gene: 8. CDR3 sequence (DNA): TGTGCCACCAGCAGAGAAAGACTAGCGGGGGGACCTCGCTCCTACAATGAGCAGTTCTTC. This gives the protein CATSRERLAGGPRSYNEQFF.

This chain uses TRBV19 with TRBJ1-1, with TRBD1 identical over 8 bases. The germline gives CDR1 LNHDA, CDR2 SQIVND (reference sequence). V gave up 7 bases and J gave up 4 bases; unmatched junction bases: 11. This CDR3 region has 15 residues. The CDR3 loop is CASNAPGGAFTEAFF. The CDR3 DNA reads TGTGCCAGTAACGCCCCAGGGGGCGCGTTCACTGAAGCTTTCTTT.

As DNA, the CDR3 is TGTGCCAGCAGCCCCATAATGTGGACAGGGGACTACGAGCAGTACTTC. This gives the protein CASSPIMWTGDYEQYF. The rearrangement links TRBV11-2 to TRBJ2-7; 9 bases align to TRBD1. Trimming removed 5 bases from V and 3 bases from J; junction bases left unmatched: 11. CDR3 size: 16 residues. The germline gives CDR1 SGHAT, CDR2 FQNNGV.

V and J are TRBV6-1 and TRBJ2-7; 8 nucleotides match TRBD1. The CDR3 spans 14 residues. Per the germline V gene, CDR1 is MNHNS and CDR2 is SASEGT. The junction had 9 bases not matched to a gene; V was cut back by 8 bases and J by 3 bases. Here the CDR3 reads CASGEGQGGYEQYF. CDR3 nucleotide sequence: TGTGCCAGCGGGGAAGGACAGGGAGGCTACGAGCAGTACTTC.

The gene calls are TRBV29-1 and TRBJ2-5; D uncertain. The CDR3 totals 13 residues. Germline assignment: CDR1 SQVTM and CDR2 ANQGSEA. The V and J ends lost 0 bases and 1 base respectively, with 6 bases between them. The CDR3 spells CSVEDPSQETQYF. The CDR3 DNA is TGCAGCGTTGAAGATCCTAGCCAAGAGACCCAGTACTTC.

This sequence joins TRBV6-1 and TRBJ1-3; D ambiguous. This CDR3 region has 11 residues. V was pared by 8 bases and J by 4 bases, with 6 bases between. Germline V lookup: CDR1 MNHNS, CDR2 SASEGT. CDR3 DNA sequence: TGTGCCAGCCGGCGAGGAAACACCATATATTTT. Translation gives CASRRGNTIYF.

This sequence joins TRBV19 and TRBJ1-1, with D tentatively TRBD1 (5 bases). The CDR3 loop spans 14 amino acids. Germline loops: CDR1 LNHDA, CDR2 SQIVND (reference sequence). V was cut by 8 bases and J by 0 bases, with 13 bases left in between. The DNA of the CDR3 is TGTGCCAGTGGGGGGAGAGCGGTGAACACTGAAGCTTTCTTT. This encodes CASGGRAVNTEAFF.

The rearrangement uses TRBV20-1 and TRBJ2-7; 8 nucleotides line up with TRBD2. The CDR3 runs to 16 residues. Per the germline V gene, CDR1 is DFQATT and CDR2 is SNEGSKA (reference sequence). V lost 6 bases and J lost 1; bases outside the gene matches: 14. DNA for the CDR3: TGCAGTGCCAAAATAACCGGACTAGCCACTTCCTACGAGCAGTACTTC. This codes for CSAKITGLATSYEQYF.

A few counts support this clonotype. The chain is built from TRBV5-4 and TRBJ2-3; tentatively, D is TRBD2 (6 bases). This CDR3 comprises 15 residues. Germline CDR1 SGHNT, CDR2 YYREEE (reference sequence). Trimming removed 0 bases at V and 5 bases at J, with 13 bases between. The CDR3 loop reads CASSLAGDPKDTQYF. The CDR3 nucleotides are TGTGCCAGCAGCTTGGCGGGGGATCCGAAAGATACGCAGTATTTT.

This clonotype came up a few times. V usage is TRBV20-1 and J usage is TRBJ2-7; D is unclear. Germline values: CDR1 DFQATT, CDR2 SNEGSKA (reference sequence). V lost 4 bases to trimming and J lost 2 bases, with 9 bases between them. This CDR3 spans 12 amino acids. CDR3 loop: CSATSRTYEQYF. In DNA, the CDR3 is TGCAGTGCTACCTCTCGGACCTACGAGCAGTACTTC.

This clonotype was observed a few times. V and J are TRBV5-1 and TRBJ1-2, with D uncertain. This CDR3 comprises 14 residues. Trimming removed 4 bases from V and 2 bases from J, with 12 bases in between. Germline lookup yields CDR1 SGHRS and CDR2 YFSETQ. CDR3 bases: TGCGCCAGCAGCCGATTTGGGGAAAACTATGGCTACACCTTC. This translates into CASSRFGENYGYTF. The full variable domain, its missing parts supplied by reference TRBV5-1 and TRBJ1-2, is KAGVTQTPRYLIKTRGQQVTLSCSPISGHRSVSWYQQTPGQGLQFLFEYFSETQRNKGNFPGRFSGRQFSNSRSEMNVSTLELGDSALYLCASSRFGENYGYTFGSGTRLTVV.

V is TRBV11-2 and J is TRBJ1-1; the match to TRBD1 covers 8 bases. With V trimmed by 4 bases and J by 6 bases, 4 bases remained unmatched. The CDR3 is made up of 13 amino acids. Germline V gives CDR1 SGHAT, CDR2 FQNNGV. In nucleotides, the CDR3 is TGTGCCAGCAGCTCTGGACAGGGCGCTGAAGCTTTCTTT. Amino acids: CASSSGQGAEAFF.

The chain uses TRBV20-1 and TRBJ1-1; TRBD1 is a possible D gene (5 bases). Trimming removed 0 bases at V and 5 bases at J, with 22 bases between. The CDR3 contains 17 residues. Germline values: CDR1 DFQATT, CDR2 SNEGSKA (reference sequence). CDR3 bases: TGCAGTGCTAGAGATCCGTCCCACGGGACCCCGAGAACTGAAGCTTTCTTT. It is translated as CSARDPSHGTPRTEAFF.

This clonotype was detected a few times. J is TRBJ2-3 and V is TRBV20-1; D might be TRBD1 (5 bases). V lost 6 bases and J 3 bases, leaving 13 bases between the germline ends. Germline values: CDR1 DFQATT, CDR2 SNEGSKA (reference sequence). The CDR3 is made up of 13 amino acids. CDR3 nucleotides: TGCAGTGCCATCACAGGACGGACAGATACGCAGTATTTT. Its translation: CSAITGRTDTQYF.

This sequence joins TRBV20-1 and TRBJ1-5, with D possibly TRBD1 on 5 matching bases. The V gene lost 6 bases and the J gene lost 0 bases, with 15 bases spanning the gap. The CDR3 extends over 15 amino acids. Germline V gene sequence: CDR1 DFQATT, CDR2 SNEGSKA (reference sequence). CDR3 in amino acids: CSAPPGTYSNQPQHF. The CDR3 DNA reads TGCAGTGCCCCCCCGGGGACCTATAGCAATCAGCCCCAGCATTTT.

The rearrangement uses TRBV11-2 and TRBJ2-5; TRBD2 aligns across 15 bases. This CDR3 contains 18 residues. Unmatched junction bases numbered 12, after V lost 6 bases and J lost 4 bases. The germline V gene has CDR1 SGHAT and CDR2 FQNNGV. The CDR3, as DNA: TGTGCCAGCAGTAAAGGGACTAGCGGGAGGCCCCCAGCAGAGACCCAGTACTTC. This gives the protein CASSKGTSGRPPAETQYF.

The chain couples TRBV12-3 or TRBV12-4 to TRBJ1-6; a weak D match, TRBD1 (5 bases). Trimming removed 2 bases from V and 10 bases from J, with 9 bases in between. The CDR3 contains 13 residues. The CDR3 bases are TGTGCCAGCAGTTTATCGGGGGGGTCACCCCTCCACTTT. It encodes CASSLSGGSPLHF.